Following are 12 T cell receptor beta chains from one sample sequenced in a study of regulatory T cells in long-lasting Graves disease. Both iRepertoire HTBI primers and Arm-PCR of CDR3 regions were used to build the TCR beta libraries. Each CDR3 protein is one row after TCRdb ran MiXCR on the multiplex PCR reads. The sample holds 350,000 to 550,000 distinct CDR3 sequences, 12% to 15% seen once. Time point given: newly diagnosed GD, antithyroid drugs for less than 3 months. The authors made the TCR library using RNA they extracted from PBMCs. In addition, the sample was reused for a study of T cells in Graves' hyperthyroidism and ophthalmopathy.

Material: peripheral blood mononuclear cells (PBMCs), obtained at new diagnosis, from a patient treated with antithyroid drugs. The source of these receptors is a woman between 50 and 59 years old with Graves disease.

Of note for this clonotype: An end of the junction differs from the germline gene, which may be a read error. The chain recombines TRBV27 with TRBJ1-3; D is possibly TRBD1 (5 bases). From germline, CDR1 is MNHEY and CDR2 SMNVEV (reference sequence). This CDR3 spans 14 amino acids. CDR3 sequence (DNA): TGTGCCAGCAGTTTAGCATTCGGGGGAAGCACCATATATTTT. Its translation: CASSLAFGGSTIYF.

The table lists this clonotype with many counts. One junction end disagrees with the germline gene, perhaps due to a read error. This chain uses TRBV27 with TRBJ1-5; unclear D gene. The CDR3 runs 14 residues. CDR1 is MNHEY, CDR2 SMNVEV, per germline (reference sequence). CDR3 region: CASRTRVSDQPQHF. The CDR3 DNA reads TGTGCCAGTCGAACTAGGGTTAGCGATCAGCCCCAGCATTTT.

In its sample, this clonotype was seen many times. The CDR3 reads CASSVEGLANTDTQYF. For the CDR3, the DNA is TGTGCCAGCAGCGTAGAGGGACTAGCCAACACAGATACGCAGTATTTT. This sequence joins TRBV9 and TRBJ2-3; 9 bases fit TRBD2. V was clipped by 0 bases and J by 2 bases; unmatched bases: 4. The germline gives CDR1 SGDLS, CDR2 YYNGEE. The length of the CDR3 is 16 residues.

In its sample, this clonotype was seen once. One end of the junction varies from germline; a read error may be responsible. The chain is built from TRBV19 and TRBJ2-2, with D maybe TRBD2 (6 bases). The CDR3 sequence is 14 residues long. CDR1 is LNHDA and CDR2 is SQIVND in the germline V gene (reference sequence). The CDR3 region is CASSAGSGGGELFF. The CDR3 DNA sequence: TGTGCCAGTAGTGCGGGATCTGGAGGCGGGGAGTTGTTTTTT.

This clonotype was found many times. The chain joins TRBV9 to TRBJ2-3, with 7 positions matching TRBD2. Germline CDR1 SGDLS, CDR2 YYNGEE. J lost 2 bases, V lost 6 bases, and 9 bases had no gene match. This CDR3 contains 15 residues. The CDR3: CASTAEAGVTDTQYF. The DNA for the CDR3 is TGTGCCAGCACCGCAGAGGCGGGGGTCACAGATACGCAGTATTTT.

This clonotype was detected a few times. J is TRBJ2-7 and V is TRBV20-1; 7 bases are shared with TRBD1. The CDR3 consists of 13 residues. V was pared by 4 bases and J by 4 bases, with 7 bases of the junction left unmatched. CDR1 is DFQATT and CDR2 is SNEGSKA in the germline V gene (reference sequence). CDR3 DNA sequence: TGCAGTGCTAAAGGGGGACAGTCGTACGAGCAGTACTTC. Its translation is CSAKGGQSYEQYF.

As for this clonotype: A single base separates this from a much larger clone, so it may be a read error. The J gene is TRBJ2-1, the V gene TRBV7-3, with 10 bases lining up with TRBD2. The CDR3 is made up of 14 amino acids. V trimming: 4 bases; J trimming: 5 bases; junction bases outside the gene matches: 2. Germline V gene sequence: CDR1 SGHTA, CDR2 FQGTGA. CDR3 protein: CASSSSGSHNEQFF. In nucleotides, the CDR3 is TGTGCCAGCAGCTCTAGCGGGAGTCACAATGAGCAGTTCTTC. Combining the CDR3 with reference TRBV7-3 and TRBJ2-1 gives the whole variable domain GAGVSQTPSNKVTEKGKYVELRCDPISGHTALYWYRQSLGQGPEFLIYFQGTGAADDSGLPNDRFFAVRPEGSVSTLKIQRTERGDSAVYLCASSSSGSHNEQFFGPGTRLTVL.

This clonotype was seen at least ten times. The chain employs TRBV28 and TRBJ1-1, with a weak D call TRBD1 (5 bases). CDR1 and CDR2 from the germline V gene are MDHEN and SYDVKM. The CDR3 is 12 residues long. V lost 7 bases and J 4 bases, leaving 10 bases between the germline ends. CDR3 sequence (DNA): TGTGCCAGCAAACTCGGGGGCACTGAAGCTTTCTTT. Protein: CASKLGGTEAFF.

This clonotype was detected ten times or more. CDR3 in DNA: TGTGCCAGCAGCCAATCGGGTTATGAGCAGTTCTTC. This gives the protein CASSQSGYEQFF. The V gene is TRBV14, the J gene TRBJ2-1; D not resolved. Germline CDR1 is SGHDN and CDR2 is FVKESK. This CDR3 contains 12 residues. The ends were cut back, 2 bases at V and 8 bases at J, with 7 bases in the middle.

In nucleotides, the CDR3 is TGTGCCAGTAATTCGGTAACAGATACGCAGTATTTT. Translating gives CASNSVTDTQYF. V is TRBV19 and J is TRBJ2-3; unclear D gene. The CDR3 is made up of 12 amino acids. Trimming stripped 7 bases from V and 3 bases from J, with 8 bases between. The germline V gene encodes CDR1 LNHDA and CDR2 SQIVND (reference sequence). Together with reference TRBV19 and TRBJ2-3, the CDR3 gives the full variable domain: DGGITQSPKYLFRKEGQNVTLSCEQNLNHDAMYWYRQDPGQGLRLIYYSQIVNDFQKGDIAEGYSVSREKKESFPLTVTSAQKNPTAFYLCASNSVTDTQYFGPGTRLTVL.

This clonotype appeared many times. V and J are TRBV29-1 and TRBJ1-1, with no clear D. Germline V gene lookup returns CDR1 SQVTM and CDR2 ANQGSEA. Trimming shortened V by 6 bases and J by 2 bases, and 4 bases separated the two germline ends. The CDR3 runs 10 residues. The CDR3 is CSVRNTEAFF. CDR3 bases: TGCAGCGTCCGTAACACTGAAGCTTTCTTT. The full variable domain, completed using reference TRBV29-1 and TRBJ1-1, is SAVISQKPSRDICQRGTSLTIQCQVDSQVTMMFWYRQQPGQSLTLIATANQGSEATYESGFVIDKFPISRPNLTFSTLTVSNMSPEDSSIYLCSVRNTEAFFGQGTRLTVV.

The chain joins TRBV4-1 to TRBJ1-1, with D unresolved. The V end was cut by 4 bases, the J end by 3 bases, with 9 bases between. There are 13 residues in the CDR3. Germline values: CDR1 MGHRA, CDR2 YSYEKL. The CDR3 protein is CASSPFADTEAFF. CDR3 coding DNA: TGCGCCAGCAGCCCATTTGCGGACACTGAAGCTTTCTTT.